This T cell receptor (beta chain) was documented in a study of blood T cell repertoires in COVID-19. The V gene's germline CDR1 is SGHTA and CDR2 FQGNSA. The CDR3 runs 17 residues. Trimming took 1 base from V and 5 from J; bases not matched to a gene: 12. TCRdb's table, derived via immunoSEQ multiplex PCR, lists solely in-frame clones and lacks some. There are 200,000 or so clones in the sample; around 80% occur only once, and 6.5% to 8.5% lies in the top ten. The chain uses TRBV7-2 and TRBJ2-5; 8 bases fit TRBD2. Specimen: peripheral blood. This TCR came from a human donor with acute or convalescent COVID-19. The donor label of this sample is uncertain. Here the CDR3 DNA reads TGTGCCAGCAGCTTAGGGAATCGAGCGGGAGTTTGGGAGACCCAGTACTTC. It yields the protein CASSLGNRAGVWETQYF.